This T cell receptor (beta chain) came from a study of T cell repertoires in cytomegalovirus infection. In the study overall: CMV infection plus the matching HLA type was flagged by public TCR beta signatures.

TCRdb re-analysed the reads in MiXCR, keeping a single row per CDR3 protein. The sample has nearly 450,000 distinct CDR3 sequences, around 32% seen once. The source is a human donor in good health (CMV status not recorded). Some clones in this sample may be carry-over from other donors' samples. Sample: PBMCs.

The CDR3 sequence: CASRGGGLAGTNYNEQFF. The CDR3 nucleotides are TGTGCCAGCAGGGGGGGGGGACTAGCGGGGACTAATTACAATGAGCAGTTCTTC. The chain combines TRBV7-8 with TRBJ2-1, with 13 nucleotides matching TRBD2. The V segment lost 6 bases and the J segment 4 bases; nucleotides outside the gene matches: 12. This CDR3 spans 18 amino acids. Per the germline V gene, CDR1 is SGHVS and CDR2 is FQNEAQ.